The next 27 T cell receptor beta chains were all read from a single sample in a study of cytomegalovirus exposure and HLA in healthy donors. The PCR ran on 60 Vbeta and 13 Jbeta primers. Clones were read by immunoSEQ multiplex PCR, and TCRdb kept only the in-frame ones, dropping some. The sample has around 130,000 clones, over 60% seen once; the top ten hold approximately 0.94%. The sequenced sample consisted of PBMCs. The source of these receptors is a woman aged 55-75 years in good health and CMV-seronegative.

The V and J genes are TRBV6-1 and TRBJ1-4; D unresolved. Trimming removed 3 bases from V and 0 bases from J, with 11 bases in between. The CDR3 loop spans 16 amino acids. Per the germline V gene, CDR1 is MNHNS and CDR2 is SASEGT. The CDR3 region is CASSEHHGATNEKLFF. In DNA form, the CDR3 reads TGTGCCAGCAGTGAGCATCACGGTGCAACTAATGAAAAACTGTTTTTT.

This chain uses TRBV19 with TRBJ1-1, with TRBD1 matching 10 bases. V lost 6 bases, J lost 0 bases, and 4 bases stayed unmatched. The CDR3 has 15 amino acids. The germline V gene encodes CDR1 LNHDA and CDR2 SQIVND (reference sequence). CDR3 residues: CASRGTGAMNTEAFF. For the CDR3, the DNA is TGTGCCAGTAGAGGGACAGGGGCCATGAACACTGAAGCTTTCTTT.

This clone was picked up a small number of times. V usage is TRBV27 and J usage is TRBJ2-7; D is perhaps TRBD2 (6 bases). The CDR3 totals 15 residues. Trimming removed 5 bases at V and 4 bases at J, with 18 bases between. CDR1 and CDR2 (germline): MNHEY, SMNVEV (reference sequence). This chain's CDR3 is CASSPSFTGGYEQYF. In DNA, the CDR3 is TGTGCCAGCAGTCCTAGTTTTACCGGGGGTTACGAGCAGTACTTC.

This clone was seen only once. The chain employs TRBV28 and TRBJ2-1, with a possible D match to TRBD2 (7 bases). Germline CDR1 reads MDHEN; CDR2 reads SYDVKM. The CDR3 consists of 16 residues. V was trimmed by 5 bases and J by 10 bases, leaving 24 bases between them. This chain's CDR3 is CASSPPGGGPRPEQFF. The CDR3 DNA follows: TGTGCCAGCAGTCCCCCCGGCGGGGGCCCACGTCCCGAGCAGTTCTTC.

The chain carries TRBV9 and TRBJ2-7; 7 bases are shared with TRBD1. The trim removed 4 bases at V and 3 bases at J, leaving 7 bases unmatched. Germline V gene lookup returns CDR1 SGDLS and CDR2 YYNGEE. The CDR3 is 14 residues long. CDR3 in DNA: TGTGCCAGCAGCTCCCACAGGGGCGACTACGAGCAGTACTTC. Translation: CASSSHRGDYEQYF.

V is TRBV30 and J is TRBJ2-3; D is possibly TRBD1 (6 bases). Germline V gene lookup returns CDR1 GTSNPN and CDR2 SVGIG (reference sequence). Trimming removed 0 bases at V and 0 bases at J, with 10 bases between. This CDR3 has 15 amino acids. The CDR3: CAWSVMGTSTDTQYF. CDR3 nucleotides: TGTGCCTGGAGTGTAATGGGGACAAGCACAGATACGCAGTATTTT.

The table lists this clone with a count of one. V gene TRBV2 combines with J gene TRBJ2-1, with TRBD2 identical over 7 bases. The CDR3 covers 15 residues. J lost 9 bases, V lost 1 base, and 9 bases had no gene match. Germline V gene data show CDR1 as SNHLY and CDR2 as FYNNEI. The CDR3 sequence: CASSEVGGPFSEQFF. The CDR3 region has the DNA TGTGCCAGCAGTGAAGTGGGAGGGCCTTTCAGTGAGCAGTTCTTC.

In its sample, this clone was seen once. The genes are TRBV27 and TRBJ2-2, with 10 bases aligning to TRBD1. The germline gives CDR1 MNHEY, CDR2 SMNVEV (reference sequence). Germline trimming cut 3 bases from V and 4 bases from J; bases unmatched to any gene: 8. The length of the CDR3 is 17 residues. The CDR3 DNA is TGTGCCAGCAGTTTCTCTGACAGGGGGCAGGCCACCGGGGAGCTGTTTTTT. Protein product: CASSFSDRGQATGELFF.

V gene TRBV29-1 combines with J gene TRBJ2-3; 8 nucleotides agree with TRBD2. The germline V gene encodes CDR1 SQVTM and CDR2 ANQGSEA. The CDR3 totals 14 residues. V dropped 1 base and J dropped 2; count of bases not matched to a gene: 2. This CDR3 is CSVEGGGSTDTQYF. The CDR3 DNA reads TGCAGCGTTGAAGGCGGGGGGTCCACAGATACGCAGTATTTT.

J is TRBJ1-1 and V is TRBV21-1; the table's D gene call, TRBD1, was not cross checked with the DNA. TRBV21-1 is a pseudogene. The CDR3 length is 16 residues. The CDR3 here is CASSHSTGGINTEAFF. For the CDR3, the DNA is TGTGCCAGCAGCCATTCGACAGGGGGGATAAACACTGAAGCTTTCTTT.

J is TRBJ2-6 and V is TRBV7-9; D gene ambiguous. This CDR3 is 15 amino acids long. Germline CDR1 and CDR2: SEHNR and FQNEAQ (reference sequence). V lost 6 bases, J lost 0 bases, and 9 bases lay in between. The CDR3 DNA sequence: TGTGCCAGCAGTTCAGTCCTCTCTGGGGCCAACGTCCTGACTTTC. Translated, it gives CASSSVLSGANVLTF.

As to this clone: Germline is not matched at one junction end, which may reflect a read error. The chain uses TRBV28 and TRBJ2-1; tentatively, D is TRBD2 (5 bases). Germline V gene lookup returns CDR1 MDHEN and CDR2 SYDVKM. The CDR3 loop spans 14 amino acids. The CDR3 spells CASSSGVENNEQLF. The CDR3 coding sequence is TGTGCCAGCAGTTCCGGGGTGGAGAACAATGAGCAGCTCTTC. Looking up the rest from reference TRBV28 and TRBJ2-1 gives the full variable domain: DVKVTQSSRYLVKRTGEKVFLECVQDMDHENMFWYRQDPGLGLRLIYFSYDVKMKEKGDIPEGYSVSREKKERFSLILESASTNQTSMYLCASSSGVENNEQLFGPGTRLTVL.

The chain couples TRBV12-5 to TRBJ2-5, with 7 bases fitting TRBD1. Looked up from germline, CDR1 is LGHNT and CDR2 is FRNRAP. V dropped 0 bases and J dropped 5; count of bases not matched to a gene: 15. The CDR3 runs 18 residues. The CDR3 region is CASGLVRDGDRVWETQYF. The CDR3 DNA follows: TGTGCTAGTGGTTTGGTACGAGATGGTGACAGGGTCTGGGAGACCCAGTACTTC.

This clone is a singleton in its sample. The CDR3 bases are TGTGCCAGCAGTTTCCCGGGACAGAGCAACTATGGCTACACCTTC. Its protein product is CASSFPGQSNYGYTF. The V gene is TRBV28, the J gene TRBJ1-2; 7 nucleotides line up with TRBD1. V was pared by 3 bases and J by 2 bases, with 6 bases of the junction left unmatched. CDR1 is MDHEN and CDR2 is SYDVKM in the germline V gene. The CDR3 contains 15 residues.

This clone was counted between two and nine times. The chain employs TRBV15 and TRBJ2-7, with no clear D. The germline V gene encodes CDR1 LNHNV and CDR2 YYDKDF (reference sequence). The V and J ends lost 1 base and 4 bases respectively, with 5 bases between them. The CDR3 totals 12 residues. CDR3 nucleotide sequence: TGTGCCACCAGCAGAGGCAGGTACGAGCAGTACTTC. This encodes CATSRGRYEQYF. The whole variable domain, remainder taken from reference TRBV15 and TRBJ2-7, is DAMVIQNPRYQVTQFGKPVTLSCSQTLNHNVMYWYQQKSSQAPKLLFHYYDKDFNNEADTPDNFQSRRPNTSFCFLDIRSPGLGDTAMYLCATSRGRYEQYFGPGTRLTVT.

The chain uses TRBV5-4 and TRBJ1-2; weak D call: TRBD1 (6 bases). Germline CDR1 SGHNT, CDR2 YYREEE (reference sequence). V was shortened by 4 bases and J by 3 bases, with 10 bases between the two germline ends. The CDR3 is 13 amino acids. CDR3 sequence (DNA): TGTGCCAGCAGCCGGGGACAACACTATGGCTACACCTTC. Amino acid sequence: CASSRGQHYGYTF.

The chain links TRBV27 to TRBJ2-5; TRBD1 matches at 7 bases. This CDR3 has 15 amino acids. J was trimmed by 2 bases and V by 6 bases; bases with no gene match: 9. Germline-derived CDR1 and CDR2 are MNHEY and SMNVEV (reference sequence). This CDR3 is CASSRGGPGQETQYF. CDR3 DNA sequence: TGTGCCAGCAGCCGAGGGGGCCCAGGGCAAGAGACCCAGTACTTC.

The chain recombines TRBV5-1 with TRBJ1-1, with unresolved D. This CDR3 region has 13 residues. The V and J ends lost 2 bases and 1 base respectively, with 6 bases between them. Germline values: CDR1 SGHRS, CDR2 YFSETQ. The chain's CDR3 is CASSLHRNTEAFF. In DNA form, the CDR3 reads TGCGCCAGCAGCTTACACAGGAACACTGAAGCTTTCTTT. The complete variable domain, with remaining parts taken from reference TRBV5-1 and TRBJ1-1, reads KAGVTQTPRYLIKTRGQQVTLSCSPISGHRSVSWYQQTPGQGLQFLFEYFSETQRNKGNFPGRFSGRQFSNSRSEMNVSTLELGDSALYLCASSLHRNTEAFFGQGTRLTVV.

The V call is TRBV30, the J call TRBJ1-4; D is perhaps TRBD1 (6 bases). Germline-derived CDR1 and CDR2 are GTSNPN and SVGIG (reference sequence). The CDR3 contains 14 residues. V shed 3 bases and J shed 12 bases, with 20 bases lying between them. CDR3 sequence reads: CAWRRGLGVRELFF. The CDR3 bases are TGTGCCTGGAGGCGGGGGCTAGGGGTCCGGGAACTGTTTTTT.

The chain employs TRBV6-4 and TRBJ2-2; 8 nucleotides align to TRBD1. J gave up 4 bases and V 2 bases, and 6 bases lay outside the gene matches. The CDR3 is 16 residues long. Germline V CDR1 and CDR2: MRHNA, SNTAGT. CDR3 in DNA: TGTGCCAGCAGTGACACGGACAGGGACCTCACCGGGGAGCTGTTTTTT. As protein: CASSDTDRDLTGELFF.

This clone appeared once. J is TRBJ2-5 and V is TRBV5-1; D gene uncertain. Between the trimmed V and J ends, which lost 0 bases and 5 bases, there was a span of 11 bases. Looked up from germline, CDR1 is SGHRS and CDR2 is YFSETQ. The CDR3 runs 14 residues. CDR3 nucleotide sequence: TGCGCCAGCAGCTTGGGGGCCTTAAAGGAGACCCAGTACTTC. The encoded protein is CASSLGALKETQYF.

V and J are TRBV11-1 and TRBJ1-2; possible D gene TRBD1, 5 bases. Trimming left V 1 base short and J 8 bases short, with 11 bases between. The CDR3 covers 13 residues. From germline, CDR1 is SGHAT and CDR2 FQDESV (reference sequence). The CDR3 loop is CASSLDRDLGYTF. In DNA form, the CDR3 reads TGTGCCAGCAGCTTAGACCGGGACTTAGGCTACACCTTC.

The V and J genes are TRBV27 and TRBJ2-4, with 8 bases matching TRBD1. The CDR3 spans 14 residues. V was clipped by 4 bases and J by 8 bases; unmatched bases: 7. CDR1 is MNHEY and CDR2 is SMNVEV in the germline V gene (reference sequence). The CDR3 region has the DNA TGTGCCAGCAGTTCGCGGACAGGGCGGGACATTCAGTACTTC. Encoded protein: CASSSRTGRDIQYF.

J is TRBJ1-4 and V is TRBV19; 9 positions match TRBD1. The V segment lost 3 bases and the J segment 5 bases; nucleotides outside the gene matches: 7. Germline CDR1 is LNHDA and CDR2 is SQIVND (reference sequence). This CDR3 spans 16 amino acids. The CDR3 DNA sequence: TGTGCCAGTAGTATGGGTCCAGGGACAGGGAATGAAAAACTGTTTTTT. This encodes CASSMGPGTGNEKLFF.

In this sample, this clone turned up a few times. V and J are TRBV28 and TRBJ2-7, with D possibly matching TRBD1 (5 bases). Trimming left V 1 base short and J 0 bases short, with 10 bases between. Per the germline V gene, CDR1 is MDHEN and CDR2 is SYDVKM. The CDR3 sequence is 15 residues long. CDR3 nucleotide sequence: TGTGCCAGCAGTTTATTGCAGGGCCGCTCCTACGAGCAGTACTTC. It is translated as CASSLLQGRSYEQYF.

The table lists this clone with a few counts. The J gene is TRBJ1-1, the V gene TRBV19; tentatively, D is TRBD1 (5 bases). Germline CDR1 LNHDA, CDR2 SQIVND (reference sequence). The CDR3 covers 13 residues. V was clipped by 10 bases and J by 7 bases, with 19 bases between them. The CDR3 sequence: CATKRDSVGEAFF. The CDR3 DNA reads TGTGCCACCAAACGAGACAGTGTTGGTGAAGCTTTCTTT. Drawing the rest from reference TRBV19 and TRBJ1-1, the complete variable domain is DGGITQSPKYLFRKEGQNVTLSCEQNLNHDAMYWYRQDPGQGLRLIYYSQIVNDFQKGDIAEGYSVSREKKESFPLTVTSAQKNPTAFYLCATKRDSVGEAFFGQGTRLTVV.

CDR3 region: CASRADTDTQYF. DNA for the CDR3: TGTGCCAGCAGAGCGGACACAGATACGCAGTATTTT. This chain links TRBV5-4 with TRBJ2-3, with D perhaps TRBD2 (5 bases). V lost 5 bases and J lost 2, with 6 bases in between. The CDR3 totals 12 residues. Germline values: CDR1 SGHNT, CDR2 YYREEE (reference sequence). Filled out from reference TRBV5-4 and TRBJ2-3, the complete variable domain reads ETGVTQSPTHLIKTRGQQVTLRCSSQSGHNTVSWYQQALGQGPQFIFQYYREEENGRGNFPPRFSGLQFPNYSSELNVNALELDDSALYLCASRADTDTQYFGPGTRLTVL.